This entry is about one T cell receptor (beta chain). This clonotype was picked up a small number of times. This clone's antigen is unknown. No much larger clone exists at a distance of one base, and base qualities are not known. The germline V gene supplies CDR1 MNHEY and CDR2 SVGAGI. V and J are truncated by 2 bases and 3 bases respectively, leaving an intervening sequence of 14 bases. The CDR3 numbers 16 residues from cysteine through phenylalanine. This entry keeps only the CDR3 DNA: 48 bases, framed from base 1. Amplification of TCR beta CDR3 regions was carried out from RNA transcripts. The TCR CDR3 was subjected to a first round of RT-PCR using the HTBI primer set and the Qiagen OneStep RT-PCR kit. Libraries were constructed in a second round of multiplex PCR, after which size selection and purification were carried out. Paired-end sequencing of the libraries was performed with 100 bp reads on an Illumina HiSeq2000. Processing in the source paper ran as follows. SOAPnuke was used to process the raw data, with reads discarded if the reads contained adapters or uncalled bases, had a mean Phred below 15, or lacked an exact constant-primer or identifier match. High-quality paired reads were merged with COPE v1.2.5, and unique nucleotide sequences were defined as clonotypes. MiTCR v1.1 was used to align the clonotypes against IMGT TRBV, TRBD and TRBJ reference segments. Only V-J combinations with frequency above 0.0001, covering 99% to 99.2% of repertoires, were analysed. The TCS score was defined as the ratio of F50 (clonal expansion) to E x V (chaos), calculated using BLOSUM62-based TCRdist between CDR3 peptides within each V-J. Welch's t-statistics and random forest reduced 500 to 650 V-J features to roughly 13, which were used in a naive Bayes classifier (R e1071). TCRdb itself trimmed the public reads at Q25 with fastp, ran MiXCR and retained productive beta chains. Each CDR3 protein appears once, grouped with its most common genes and DNA. The V and J calls follow TCRdb's processing rather than the paper's. The sample table contains roughly 580,000 distinct CDR3 sequences; only one count was recorded for roughly 13% of them. The ten largest clones take up approximately 5.7% of the sample.

The data were obtained in a study of T cells in Graves' hyperthyroidism and ophthalmopathy (dated by TCRdb to the late 2010s). Turning to the overall study: Peripheral blood was collected at initial diagnosis, before any treatment. The study also compared thyroid tissue and blood T-cell repertoires from several Graves' hyperthyroidism patients. The paper reports TCR Vbeta CDR3 sequencing of approximately 130 peripheral blood samples: over 40 ophthalmopathy, about 75 hyperthyroidism and approximately 17 progressor patients. Following sampling, methimazole starting at 30 mg daily was given to hyperthyroidism patients, and high-dose intravenous methylprednisolone was given to ophthalmopathy patients. For training and testing, the 100 or so patients in the discovery cohort were randomly divided in a 7:3 ratio. Prospective prediction of ophthalmopathy was tested in an independent validation cohort of approximately 18 hyperthyroidism patients and 15 to 17 patients who later progressed to ophthalmopathy. TCR V-J signatures able to tell the groups apart were searched for in a discovery cohort of 90 to 100 patients, of whom more than 40 had Graves' ophthalmopathy and 55 to 60 had stable Graves' hyperthyroidism. Study-wide findings and limitations: No statistical method was used to fix the sample size in advance, and group allocation was not hidden from the investigators. Blood samples also contained most of the expanded thyroid clonotypes (frequency above 0.001), which suggests that blood repertoires may reflect thyroid immune responses. In validation, the model predicted progression to ophthalmopathy with roughly 66% sensitivity and roughly 72% specificity, a median of approximately 6.5 months before onset. Ophthalmopathy was separated from stable hyperthyroidism by a 13 V-J signature model, with 87.88% sensitivity and about 81% specificity obtained in cross-validation and 80%/75% obtained in testing.

The hyperthyroidism patients were between 18 and 65 years old and newly diagnosed, with a disease duration of less than 2 months. The study excluded patients with uncontrolled infections, other autoimmune diseases, pregnancy or lactation. Clinical symptoms, serum thyroxine and TRAb, thyroid ultrasound, and orbital computed tomography formed the basis for the diagnoses. Blood from progressor patients was collected at the time of first diagnosis with hyperthyroidism, before any ophthalmopathy symptoms had appeared. PBMCs were isolated from approximately 10 ml of fresh peripheral blood by Ficoll-Paque density gradient centrifugation. Progressor patients were initially diagnosed with Graves' hyperthyroidism and developed ophthalmopathy during follow-up. Total RNA was extracted with Trizol reagent, and quality was checked on an Agilent 2100 Bioanalyzer.

The TCR comes from a woman in her 30s with Graves' hyperthyroidism that later progressed to Graves' ophthalmopathy. The V gene is TRBV6-5 and the J gene is TRBJ2-1, and TRBD1 may be the D gene, going by 6 matching bases. What was sequenced was blood. CDR3 region: CASSYRKTGYYNEQFF. The DNA is TGTGCCAGCAGTTACCGTAAGACAGGTTACTACAATGAGCAGTTCTTC.